Many counts were recorded for the clone carrying this T cell receptor (beta chain). TCRdb reprocessed the reads via MiXCR and lists one record per CDR3 protein. Among around 490,000 distinct CDR3 sequences listed, 26% were seen once. This specimen belongs to a study of T cell repertoires in cytomegalovirus infection. Trimming removed 1 base from V and 6 bases from J, with 8 bases in between. CDR3 length equals 13 residues. Germline values: CDR1 SEHNR, CDR2 FQNEAQ (reference sequence). The J gene is TRBJ2-3, the V gene TRBV7-9; D remains unclear. This receptor was taken from a human donor in good health (CMV status not recorded). Some clones in this sample may be carry-over from other donors' samples. The source material was PBMCs. CDR3 sequence reads: CASSLGTWDTQYF. DNA of the CDR3: TGTGCCAGCAGCTTAGGCACCTGGGATACGCAGTATTTT.